The 27 T cell receptor beta chains given below trace back to one sample, sequenced in a study of vaccination and CD4 T cells after COVID-19. The treatment here: approximately 11-day PBMC culture with coronavirus spike peptide pools or control peptides (ViraFEST assay). These CD4+ T cells came from an unexposed donor, sampled before the COVID-19 pandemic (2011-2018). For these TCRs, the target antigens are not known. Sequence data for DNA of cultured CD4+ T cells were generated by the Oncomine TCR Beta short-read assay. TCRdb redid the calling of the PCR reads with MiXCR, one entry per CDR3 protein. This sample carries some 9,700 distinct CDR3 sequences, around three fifths of them seen once, and the ten largest clones take around a quarter. The sequenced material came from CD4+ T cells from blood, cultured in vitro. The receptor source for this set is a human donor in good health.

The V gene is TRBV25-1, the J gene TRBJ1-2; 9 nucleotides agree with TRBD1. Germline CDR1 is MGHDK and CDR2 is SYGVNS. The length of the CDR3 is 13 residues. The trim removed 8 bases at V and 6 bases at J, leaving 7 bases unmatched. CDR3 region: CASCLRTGDGYTF. As DNA, the CDR3 is TGTGCCAGCTGTCTCCGGACAGGGGATGGCTACACCTTC.

This rearrangement joins TRBV2 to TRBJ1-5; 8 nucleotides line up with TRBD1. J was trimmed by 2 bases and V by 2 bases; bases with no gene match: 8. There are 17 residues in the CDR3. The germline CDR1 and CDR2 sequences are SNHLY and FYNNEI. In DNA form, the CDR3 reads TGTGCCAGCAGTGAACACCGCAGGGGGCTGGGCAATCAGCCCCAGCATTTT. It specifies CASSEHRRGLGNQPQHF.

The rearrangement links TRBV7-2 to TRBJ2-4; 8 nucleotides align to TRBD2. Per germline, CDR1 SGHTA and CDR2 FQGNSA. The J segment lost 5 bases and the V segment lost 3 bases, leaving 3 bases of the junction unmatched. This CDR3 comprises 14 residues. CDR3 in DNA: TGTGCCAGCAGCTTGGCGGGGGGCCAAAACATTCAGTACTTC. This gives the protein CASSLAGGQNIQYF.

This chain uses TRBV19 with TRBJ1-1; D remains unclear. Trimming cost V 6 bases and J 5 bases, with 13 bases left between them. This CDR3 has 13 amino acids. CDR1 is LNHDA, CDR2 SQIVND, per germline (reference sequence). CDR3 region: CASRPVGGTEAFF. Here the CDR3 DNA reads TGTGCCAGTAGACCTGTAGGTGGGACTGAAGCTTTCTTT.

This clonotype has more than one count but fewer than ten. The chain is built from TRBV15 and TRBJ2-5, with a possible D match to TRBD1 (5 bases). CDR1 LNHNV and CDR2 YYDKDF come from the germline V gene (reference sequence). Trimming pared 0 bases from V and 1 base from J, leaving 6 bases between. The CDR3 is 14 amino acids. CDR3 coding DNA: TGTGCCACCAGCAGAGAAGGGGTCCAAGAGACCCAGTACTTC. It codes for CATSREGVQETQYF.

V and J are TRBV7-2 and TRBJ2-3, with D tentatively TRBD1 (5 bases). The V gene lost 1 base and the J gene lost 0 bases, with 5 bases spanning the gap. Germline-derived CDR1 and CDR2 are SGHTA and FQGNSA. This CDR3 has 14 residues. CDR3 DNA: TGTGCCAGCAGCTTAGGACAGAGCACAGATACGCAGTATTTT. It codes for CASSLGQSTDTQYF.

This chain uses TRBV28 with TRBJ2-7, with 7 bases matching TRBD1. The CDR3 runs 15 residues. After removal of 6 bases from V and 2 bases from J, the junction contained 10 bases not matched to a gene. CDR1 MDHEN and CDR2 SYDVKM come from the germline V gene. CDR3 region: CASSTTGTAAYEQYF. CDR3 bases: TGTGCCAGCAGCACCACGGGGACAGCCGCCTACGAGCAGTACTTC.

This chain joins TRBV5-4 and TRBJ2-3; D is perhaps TRBD1 or TRBD2 (5 bases each). The CDR3 spans 15 residues. Germline V gives CDR1 SGHNT, CDR2 YYREEE (reference sequence). V shed 3 bases and J shed 2 bases, with 13 bases lying between them. The CDR3: CASSSPGRNTDTQYF. CDR3 in DNA: TGTGCCAGCAGCTCCCCGGGACGGAACACAGATACGCAGTATTTT.

This chain links TRBV28 with TRBJ2-4; D remains unclear. V was clipped by 5 bases and J by 12 bases, with 14 bases between them. CDR1 and CDR2 from the germline V gene are MDHEN and SYDVKM. There are 12 residues in the CDR3. In nucleotides, the CDR3 is TGTGCCAGCAGTCAACCCGGGCCCCATCAGTACTTC. Its protein product is CASSQPGPHQYF.

This clonotype showed up just a few times. This sequence joins TRBV28 and TRBJ1-1; D not resolved. Trimming removed 5 bases at V and 4 bases at J, with 17 bases between. The CDR3 extends over 15 amino acids. The germline gives CDR1 MDHEN, CDR2 SYDVKM. The CDR3 DNA is TGTGCCAGCAGTACCCGATTGCTACCGGGCACTGAAGCTTTCTTT. Its translation: CASSTRLLPGTEAFF.

The rearrangement joins TRBV20-1 to TRBJ1-2, with D unclear. The ends were cut back, 3 bases at V and 8 bases at J, with 10 bases in the middle. In germline, CDR1 is DFQATT, CDR2 SNEGSKA (reference sequence). CDR3 length: 11 residues. In DNA form, the CDR3 reads TGCAGTGCTAGTGTGGGTCCCGGCTACACCTTC. Protein sequence: CSASVGPGYTF.

The CDR3: CAWSTGKTEAFF. For the CDR3, the DNA is TGTGCCTGGAGTACAGGGAAAACTGAAGCTTTCTTT. The gene calls are TRBV30 and TRBJ1-1; a weak D match, TRBD1 (6 bases). The V gene's germline CDR1 is GTSNPN and CDR2 SVGIG (reference sequence). The CDR3 is 12 amino acids. V lost 2 bases, J lost 5 bases, and 9 bases lay in between.

The chain carries TRBV4-1 and TRBJ2-3, with D possibly being TRBD1 (6 bases). V shed 5 bases and J shed 0 bases, with 15 bases lying between them. This CDR3 spans 16 amino acids. The germline V gene has CDR1 MGHRA and CDR2 YSYEKL. CDR3 bases: TGCGCCAGCAGCTTCCACCGAGGGGGAAGCACAGATACGCAGTATTTT. Translation gives CASSFHRGGSTDTQYF.

J is TRBJ2-5 and V is TRBV20-1; possibly TRBD1 for D (6 bases). The CDR3 totals 15 residues. The germline gives CDR1 DFQATT, CDR2 SNEGSKA (reference sequence). Trimming removed 2 bases at V and 0 bases at J, with 13 bases between. DNA for the CDR3: TGCAGTGCTAGAAGACAGGAGGTGTACCAAGAGACCCAGTACTTC. Protein product: CSARRQEVYQETQYF.

The V gene is TRBV6-5, the J gene TRBJ1-1; a weak D match, TRBD1 (6 bases). The CDR3 covers 14 residues. Between the trimmed V and J ends, which lost 4 bases and 0 bases, there was a span of 9 bases. The germline V gene encodes CDR1 MNHEY and CDR2 SVGAGI. The DNA of the CDR3 is TGTGCCAGCAGTTGGGGGGGGCTGAACACTGAAGCTTTCTTT. Its translation is CASSWGGLNTEAFF.

The chain carries TRBV20-1 and TRBJ2-7; TRBD2 aligns across 14 bases. The J segment lost 4 bases and the V segment lost 6 bases, leaving 2 bases of the junction unmatched. The CDR3 is 13 residues long. Germline CDR1 DFQATT, CDR2 SNEGSKA (reference sequence). The CDR3 sequence: CSAGTSGSYEQYF. The CDR3 bases are TGCAGTGCCGGGACTAGCGGGAGTTACGAGCAGTACTTC.

The J gene is TRBJ2-1, the V gene TRBV5-4, with a weak D call TRBD2 (6 bases). The V gene's germline CDR1 is SGHNT and CDR2 YYREEE (reference sequence). This CDR3 has 14 residues. The V end was cut by 2 bases, the J end by 4 bases, with 10 bases between. The CDR3 nucleotides read TGTGCCAGCAGCTTAACGGCGGGATACAATGAGCAGTTCTTC. Its protein is CASSLTAGYNEQFF. Together with reference TRBV5-4 and TRBJ2-1, the CDR3 gives the full variable domain: ETGVTQSPTHLIKTRGQQVTLRCSSQSGHNTVSWYQQALGQGPQFIFQYYREEENGRGNFPPRFSGLQFPNYSSELNVNALELDDSALYLCASSLTAGYNEQFFGPGTRLTVL.

The chain recombines TRBV7-2 with TRBJ2-1; the match to TRBD2 covers 8 bases. Germline assignment: CDR1 SGHTA and CDR2 FQGNSA. The CDR3 contains 14 residues. After removal of 5 bases from V and 5 bases from J, the junction contained 5 bases not matched to a gene. The CDR3 sequence is CASSQTSDHNEQFF. The CDR3 DNA follows: TGTGCCAGCAGCCAGACTAGCGACCACAATGAGCAGTTCTTC.

The chain joins TRBV24-1 to TRBJ2-3; 8 nucleotides align to TRBD1. Germline V lookup: CDR1 KGHDR, CDR2 SFDVKD. This CDR3 contains 17 residues. V gave up 2 bases and J gave up 4 bases; unmatched junction bases: 10. The CDR3 DNA sequence: TGTGCCACCAGTGATTCCTCAGGGGGCGCGACCCCAGATACGCAGTATTTT. Its protein product is CATSDSSGGATPDTQYF.

J is TRBJ2-3 and V is TRBV6-2 or TRBV6-3; D is unclear. CDR1 and CDR2 from the germline V gene are MNHEY and SVGEGT. V lost 8 bases and J 9 bases, leaving 12 bases between the germline ends. CDR3 length: 11 amino acids. The CDR3 sequence is CASERPGTQYF. The DNA for the CDR3 is TGTGCCAGCGAGAGGCCCGGCACGCAGTATTTT.

V gene TRBV18 combines with J gene TRBJ1-2, with 10 nucleotides matching TRBD1. Trimming removed 0 bases from V and 4 bases from J; junction bases left unmatched: 2. Germline V lookup: CDR1 KGHSH, CDR2 LQKENI. The CDR3 has 15 amino acids. The CDR3 loop reads CASSPPGQGPYGYTF. CDR3 coding DNA: TGTGCCAGCTCACCACCGGGACAGGGGCCCTATGGCTACACCTTC.

This clonotype was seen a handful of times. This chain links TRBV15 with TRBJ1-1; D possibly corresponds to TRBD1 (5 bases). CDR3 length: 15 residues. V lost 7 bases and J 1 base, leaving 16 bases between the germline ends. Per the germline V gene, CDR1 is LNHNV and CDR2 is YYDKDF (reference sequence). DNA for the CDR3: TGTGCCACCACTCCGGGGCGGGGGGGGAACACTGAAGCTTTCTTT. It specifies CATTPGRGGNTEAFF.

This clonotype has only one observation. This chain joins TRBV20-1 and TRBJ1-5; 7 bases map to TRBD1. The trim removed 3 bases at V and 0 bases at J, leaving 8 bases unmatched. The CDR3 has 16 amino acids. Germline CDR1 DFQATT, CDR2 SNEGSKA (reference sequence). In nucleotides, the CDR3 is TGCAGTGCTAGGGCGGGACAGTCGAATAGCAATCAGCCCCAGCATTTT. Amino acid sequence: CSARAGQSNSNQPQHF.

The chain joins TRBV23-1 to TRBJ1-2; 9 bases agree with TRBD1. TRBV23-1 is an open reading frame, and its role is uncertain. This CDR3 spans 14 amino acids. V was pared by 3 bases and J by 5 bases, with 4 bases of the junction left unmatched. The CDR3: CASSHWTGEYGYTF. Here the CDR3 DNA reads TGCGCCAGCAGTCACTGGACAGGGGAATATGGCTACACCTTC.

This clonotype has a handful of counts. This sequence joins TRBV6-5 and TRBJ1-5; unclear D gene. This CDR3 comprises 13 residues. V was pared by 0 bases and J by 7 bases, with 7 bases between. CDR1 MNHEY and CDR2 SVGAGI come from the germline V gene. The CDR3 coding sequence is TGTGCCAGCAGTTACTCGATAGACCAGCCCCAGCATTTT. As protein: CASSYSIDQPQHF.

V is TRBV20-1 and J is TRBJ2-1; D may be TRBD1 or TRBD2 (6 bases each). V lost 6 bases and J lost 9, with 24 bases in between. The CDR3 length is 15 residues. The germline V gene encodes CDR1 DFQATT and CDR2 SNEGSKA (reference sequence). Here the CDR3 reads CSAPAGGGRSSEQFF. The CDR3 coding sequence is TGCAGTGCCCCCGCCGGGGGCGGGCGTTCTTCTGAGCAGTTCTTC.

The rearrangement links TRBV7-6 to TRBJ1-3, with D hard to call. Germline V gives CDR1 SGHVS, CDR2 FNYEAQ. V was shortened by 2 bases and J by 0 bases, with 11 bases between the two germline ends. The CDR3 consists of 16 residues. The CDR3 loop is CASSLFLGRSGNTIYF. For the CDR3, the DNA is TGTGCCAGCAGCTTATTTCTGGGCCGCTCTGGAAACACCATATATTTT.